These T cell receptor beta chains were read from a single sample in a study of T cell repertoires in cytomegalovirus infection. For these receptors, no antigen is known. TCRdb used MiXCR to reprocess the reads, holding one entry per CDR3 protein. The sample has over 95,000 distinct CDR3 sequences; more than 30% are singletons. The sequenced sample was CD8+ T cells from cultured PBMCs, obtained from culture after CMV antigen stimulation. Receptors originate from a human donor in good health (CMV status not recorded). Some clones in this sample may be carry-over from other donors' samples. CDR3s include the opening cysteine and the closing phenylalanine or tryptophan. Each record gives: V gene, clone size, J gene, D gene, CDR3 protein, CDR3 DNA. A D gene is named only where the DNA matches it firmly. Clone sizes are given selectively: once, few, many, or a class where the clone is expanded.

v_call: TRBV7-8; clone_size: many; j_call: TRBJ2-1; d_call: -; cdr3_aa: CASSLGGRYNEQFF; cdr3_nt: TGTGCCAGCAGTTTAGGGGGGCGATACAATGAGCAGTTCTTC
v_call: TRBV6-2/TRBV6-3; clone_size: few; j_call: TRBJ1-2; d_call: -; cdr3_aa: CASSDGSYYGYTF; cdr3_nt: TGTGCCAGCAGTGACGGGTCTTACTATGGCTACACCTTC
v_call: TRBV4-3; clone_size: few; j_call: TRBJ2-7; d_call: -; cdr3_aa: CASSQGTRTPSYEQYF; cdr3_nt: TGCGCCAGCAGCCAAGGTACAAGGACACCGTCCTACGAGCAGTACTTC
v_call: TRBV29-1; clone_size: few; j_call: TRBJ1-1; d_call: -; cdr3_aa: CSVVQQGEAFF; cdr3_nt: TGCAGCGTCGTACAACAGGGTGAAGCTTTCTTT
v_call: TRBV7-2; clone_size: few; j_call: TRBJ2-1; d_call: TRBD2; cdr3_aa: CASSLVTSGNNEQFF; cdr3_nt: TGTGCCAGCAGCTTAGTAACTAGCGGGAATAATGAGCAGTTCTTC
v_call: TRBV10-3; clone_size: -; j_call: TRBJ2-7; d_call: -; cdr3_aa: CAISEVWQGTSYEQYF; cdr3_nt: TGTGCCATCAGTGAAGTATGGCAGGGAACCTCCTACGAGCAGTACTTC
v_call: TRBV27; clone_size: few; j_call: TRBJ2-1; d_call: -; cdr3_aa: CAIQTKSGEQFF; cdr3_nt: TGTGCCATCCAAACAAAGTCGGGTGAGCAGTTCTTC
v_call: TRBV11-3; clone_size: few; j_call: TRBJ2-1; d_call: TRBD2; cdr3_aa: CASSSSRGRYNEQFF; cdr3_nt: TGTGCCAGCAGCTCGTCGCGGGGGAGGTACAATGAGCAGTTCTTC
v_call: TRBV28; clone_size: many; j_call: TRBJ2-3; d_call: TRBD2; cdr3_aa: CASSLERLAGASTDTQYF; cdr3_nt: TGTGCCAGCAGTTTAGAGAGGCTAGCGGGGGCTAGCACAGATACGCAGTATTTT
v_call: TRBV6-2/TRBV6-3; clone_size: few; j_call: TRBJ1-2; d_call: -; cdr3_aa: CASSYGSGSYGYTF; cdr3_nt: TGTGCCAGCAGTTACGGGTCAGGATCATATGGCTACACCTTC
v_call: TRBV4-3; clone_size: many; j_call: TRBJ2-1; d_call: TRBD1; cdr3_aa: CASSQDRIRTGRINEQFF; cdr3_nt: TGCGCCAGCAGCCAAGATAGAATTAGGACAGGGCGCATCAATGAGCAGTTCTTC
v_call: TRBV4-1; clone_size: -; j_call: TRBJ1-4; d_call: TRBD1; cdr3_aa: CASSPPGQGNEKLFF; cdr3_nt: TGCGCCAGCAGCCCGCCGGGACAGGGTAATGAAAAACTGTTTTTT
v_call: TRBV7-8; clone_size: many; j_call: TRBJ2-2; d_call: TRBD1; cdr3_aa: CASSFHRTGPNTGELFF; cdr3_nt: TGTGCCAGCAGCTTCCATCGGACAGGGCCGAACACCGGGGAGCTGTTTTTT
v_call: TRBV5-6; clone_size: -; j_call: TRBJ1-2; d_call: -; cdr3_aa: CASSLHREINYGYTF; cdr3_nt: TGTGCCAGCAGCTTGCACAGGGAAATTAACTATGGCTACACCTTC
v_call: TRBV5-1; clone_size: -; j_call: TRBJ2-3; d_call: TRBD2; cdr3_aa: CASSSDGSGGPDTQYF; cdr3_nt: TGCGCCAGCAGCTCCGACGGTAGCGGGGGGCCTGATACGCAGTATTTT
v_call: TRBV6-2/TRBV6-3; clone_size: -; j_call: TRBJ1-5; d_call: -; cdr3_aa: CASSYSGRGGNQPQHF; cdr3_nt: TGTGCCAGCAGTTACTCAGGGCGAGGTGGCAATCAGCCCCAGCATTTT
v_call: TRBV4-1; clone_size: -; j_call: TRBJ2-1; d_call: TRBD1; cdr3_aa: CASSQDRTGNNEQFF; cdr3_nt: TGCGCCAGCAGCCAAGACCGGACAGGTAACAATGAGCAGTTCTTC
v_call: TRBV27; clone_size: few; j_call: TRBJ1-6; d_call: -; cdr3_aa: CASSLGGASPLHF; cdr3_nt: TGTGCCAGCAGTTTAGGAGGGGCCTCACCCCTCCACTTT
v_call: TRBV6-4; clone_size: -; j_call: TRBJ2-7; d_call: -; cdr3_aa: CASSPSTEQYF; cdr3_nt: TGTGCCAGCAGCCCCTCCACCGAGCAGTACTTC
v_call: TRBV27; clone_size: -; j_call: TRBJ1-5; d_call: -; cdr3_aa: CASSSNRALNQPQHF; cdr3_nt: TGTGCCAGCAGTTCAAACAGGGCTCTTAATCAGCCCCAGCATTTT
v_call: TRBV28; clone_size: -; j_call: TRBJ2-1; d_call: TRBD2; cdr3_aa: CASSLSGETYNEQFF; cdr3_nt: TGTGCCAGCAGTCTTAGCGGGGAGACCTACAATGAGCAGTTCTTC
v_call: TRBV7-6; clone_size: -; j_call: TRBJ2-6; d_call: -; cdr3_aa: CASSLAVGTGANVLTF; cdr3_nt: TGTGCCAGCAGCTTAGCGGTGGGGACTGGGGCCAACGTCCTGACTTTC
v_call: TRBV27; clone_size: -; j_call: TRBJ2-7; d_call: TRBD2; cdr3_aa: CASSLPGGAEQYF; cdr3_nt: TGTGCCAGCAGTCTGCCGGGGGGAGCCGAGCAGTACTTC
v_call: TRBV7-9; clone_size: many; j_call: TRBJ2-4; d_call: TRBD1; cdr3_aa: CASSLRDRPDKNIQYF; cdr3_nt: TGTGCCAGCAGCTTAAGGGACAGGCCGGATAAAAACATTCAGTACTTC
v_call: TRBV6-5; clone_size: -; j_call: TRBJ1-2; d_call: -; cdr3_aa: CASSYGQGSAYGYTF; cdr3_nt: TGTGCCAGCAGTTACGGACAAGGGTCGGCCTATGGCTACACCTTC
v_call: TRBV7-2; clone_size: many; j_call: TRBJ2-3; d_call: -; cdr3_aa: CASSLGWQTEFTDTQYF; cdr3_nt: TGTGCCAGCAGCTTGGGTTGGCAGACTGAATTCACAGATACGCAGTATTTT
v_call: TRBV4-1; clone_size: many; j_call: TRBJ1-2; d_call: -; cdr3_aa: CASSQDTTAGGYTF; cdr3_nt: TGCGCCAGCAGCCAAGATACGACAGCTGGAGGCTACACCTTC
v_call: TRBV27; clone_size: -; j_call: TRBJ1-5; d_call: -; cdr3_aa: CASSPSRVGDQPQHF; cdr3_nt: TGTGCCAGCAGTCCTTCCCGGGTCGGGGACCAGCCCCAGCATTTT
v_call: TRBV27; clone_size: few; j_call: TRBJ1-2; d_call: -; cdr3_aa: CASSPLPGTNYGYTF; cdr3_nt: TGTGCCAGCAGCCCTCTCCCAGGGACTAACTATGGCTACACCTTC
v_call: TRBV9; clone_size: -; j_call: TRBJ1-5; d_call: -; cdr3_aa: CVGTENQPQHF; cdr3_nt: TGTGTCGGTACGGAGAATCAGCCCCAGCATTTT
v_call: TRBV7-2; clone_size: -; j_call: TRBJ2-7; d_call: -; cdr3_aa: CASSLGGPAYEQYF; cdr3_nt: TGTGCCAGCAGCTTAGGGGGGCCGGCATACGAGCAGTACTTC